Following are 18 T cell receptor beta chains from one sample sequenced in a study of shared clonotypes between healthy human individuals. As defined, naive CD8 cells were CD45RO-negative and positively selected for CCR7, with terminally differentiated effector memory CD45RA+ cells excluded. Libraries were prepared by immunoSEQ multiplex PCR; TCRdb keeps only in-frame clonotypes and omits some of them. The sample lists about 2.1 million clones; roughly 93% were seen once. Input material: naive CD8+ T cells from PBMCs. These receptors all come from a man aged 18 to 30 in good health. Some clones in this sample may be carry-over from other donors' samples.

This chain connects TRBV30 to TRBJ2-7; 7 bases fit TRBD1. The CDR3 length is 12 residues. Trimming at V came to 3 bases and at J to 6 bases, leaving 5 bases not matched to a gene. Per the germline V gene, CDR1 is GTSNPN and CDR2 is SVGIG (reference sequence). CDR3 loop: CAWSPTGTEQYF. DNA for the CDR3: TGTGCCTGGAGCCCGACAGGGACCGAGCAGTACTTC.

The chain joins TRBV4-3 to TRBJ1-1, with TRBD1 matching 7 bases. Trimming at V came to 1 base and at J to 5 bases, leaving 7 bases not matched to a gene. The V gene's germline CDR1 is LGHNA and CDR2 YSLEER. The CDR3 extends over 15 amino acids. CDR3 residues: CASSQADRELTEAFF. The CDR3 DNA reads as TGCGCCAGCAGCCAAGCCGACAGGGAACTAACTGAAGCTTTCTTT.

J is TRBJ2-1 and V is TRBV19; weak D call: TRBD1 (5 bases). This CDR3 contains 12 residues. Per germline, CDR1 LNHDA and CDR2 SQIVND (reference sequence). V lost 3 bases and J lost 8, with 8 bases in between. CDR3 coding DNA: TGTGCCAGTAGTATGAGCAGGGATGAGCAGTTCTTC. As protein: CASSMSRDEQFF.

The rearrangement joins TRBV4-1 to TRBJ1-2; perhaps TRBD1 as D (5 bases). Germline CDR1 is MGHRA and CDR2 is YSYEKL. The CDR3 has 15 amino acids. The ends were cut back, 4 bases at V and 5 bases at J, with 17 bases in the middle. As DNA, the CDR3 is TGCGCCAGCAGCCCCGGCGGGGGTATAGGGTATGGCTACACCTTC. Its translation: CASSPGGGIGYGYTF.

The V call is TRBV4-3, the J call TRBJ1-3; TRBD1 matches 7 bases. The CDR3 covers 17 residues. With 2 bases clipped from V and 8 bases from J, the junction kept 15 bases outside the gene matches. The germline CDR1 and CDR2 sequences are LGHNA and YSLEER. The DNA for the CDR3 is TGCGCCAGCAGCCAACCTACCGAGGGGGCCCTAGGACACACCATATATTTT. This encodes CASSQPTEGALGHTIYF.

In the case of this clone: Other DNA sequences from this sample encode an identical CDR3 as well. The V call is TRBV29-1, the J call TRBJ2-6; the D is unclear. With 3 bases removed from V and 0 bases from J, the gap between germline ends came to 6 bases. Germline V gene lookup returns CDR1 SQVTM and CDR2 ANQGSEA. The CDR3 sequence is 14 residues long. This CDR3 reads CSVEGYSGANVLTF. The CDR3 coding sequence is TGCAGCGTTGAGGGGTACTCTGGGGCCAACGTCCTGACTTTC.

The chain employs TRBV21-1 and TRBJ2-7; the table's D call of TRBD1 was not tested on the DNA. TRBV21-1 is tagged as a pseudogene. The CDR3 length is 18 residues. This chain's CDR3 is CASSKSDWDSSLSNEQYF. The CDR3 DNA reads TGTGCCAGCAGCAAATCGGACTGGGACAGCTCGTTGTCCAACGAGCAGTACTTC.

The chain recombines TRBV7-3 with TRBJ1-1, with a weak D call TRBD1 (5 bases). The V end lost 4 bases, the J end lost 1 base, and 7 bases lay between the germline ends. The CDR3 contains 13 residues. The germline V gene has CDR1 SGHTA and CDR2 FQGTGA. The chain's CDR3 is CASSYDRNTEAFF. DNA for the CDR3: TGTGCCAGCAGCTACGACAGGAACACTGAAGCTTTCTTT.

DNA for the CDR3: TGTGCCAGTAGTATCGGACAGTACTATGGCTACACCTTC. It yields the protein CASSIGQYYGYTF. The J gene is TRBJ1-2, the V gene TRBV19; D is perhaps TRBD1 (6 bases). Trimming removed 3 bases from V and 3 bases from J, with 8 bases in between. The CDR3 contains 13 residues. Germline assignment: CDR1 LNHDA and CDR2 SQIVND (reference sequence).

V is TRBV27 and J is TRBJ2-1; 10 nucleotides match TRBD2. Trimming took 2 bases from V and 8 from J; bases not matched to a gene: 9. The CDR3 runs 16 residues. From germline, CDR1 is MNHEY and CDR2 SMNVEV (reference sequence). The CDR3 protein is CASSLGVGTSDYEQFF. The CDR3 DNA follows: TGTGCCAGCAGTTTAGGGGTAGGGACTAGCGATTATGAGCAGTTCTTC.

The chain recombines TRBV9 with TRBJ2-5; maybe TRBD1 (5 bases). Trimming took off 3 bases at V and 4 bases at J, with 10 bases between the two ends. CDR1 is SGDLS, CDR2 YYNGEE, per germline. The CDR3 is 13 residues long. DNA of the CDR3: TGTGCCAGCAGCGCCCAGGGCCCAGAGACCCAGTACTTC. Its protein product is CASSAQGPETQYF.

The genes are TRBV7-8 and TRBJ2-7, with D uncertain. This CDR3 is built from 15 residues. Germline CDR1 and CDR2: SGHVS and FQNEAQ. V dropped 5 bases and J dropped 4 bases, with 18 bases sitting between them. The CDR3 region has the DNA TGTGCCAGCAGCCCCCGTGGCGGTTTAGCATACGAGCAGTACTTC. It is translated as CASSPRGGLAYEQYF.

This chain connects TRBV6-6 to TRBJ1-4; D unclear. The CDR3 length is 13 residues. The V gene's germline CDR1 is MNHNY and CDR2 SVGAGI (reference sequence). V was shortened by 2 bases and J by 8 bases, with 9 bases between the two germline ends. The CDR3 loop reads CASSYKYGEKLFF. DNA for the CDR3: TGTGCCAGCAGTTACAAGTATGGGGAAAAACTGTTTTTT.

Of note for this clone: Germline and junction disagree at one end, which may indicate a read error. The V gene is TRBV4-1, the J gene TRBJ1-5; D remains unclear. The CDR3 spans 14 residues. In germline, CDR1 is MGHRA, CDR2 YSYEKL. The CDR3 nucleotides are TGCGCCAGCAGCCAAGCGGGGTCACGATCAGCCCCAGCATTT. It specifies CASSQAGSRSAPAF.

V gene TRBV18 combines with J gene TRBJ1-2; D is perhaps TRBD1 (6 bases). The germline V gene encodes CDR1 KGHSH and CDR2 LQKENI. V lost 5 bases to trimming and J lost 2 bases, with 15 bases between them. The CDR3 consists of 15 residues. The CDR3 bases are TGTGCCAGCTCAAAAAGGACAGATAACAACTATGGCTACACCTTC. This sequence encodes CASSKRTDNNYGYTF.

The V call is TRBV7-9, the J call TRBJ2-1, with D possibly matching TRBD1 (6 bases). This CDR3 has 15 amino acids. V lost 0 bases and J 4 bases, leaving 10 bases between the germline ends. CDR1 SEHNR and CDR2 FQNEAQ come from the germline V gene (reference sequence). The CDR3 nucleotides are TGTGCCAGCAGCTTAGCGGCAGGGGAATACAATGAGCAGTTCTTC. It yields the protein CASSLAAGEYNEQFF. Looking up the rest from reference TRBV7-9 and TRBJ2-1 gives the full variable domain: DTGVSQNPRHKITKRGQNVTFRCDPISEHNRLYWYRQTLGQGPEFLTYFQNEAQLEKSRLLSDRFSAERPKGSFSTLEIQRTEQGDSAMYLCASSLAAGEYNEQFFGPGTRLTVL.

This clone was detected only once. V usage is TRBV23-1 and J usage is TRBJ1-2; weak D call: TRBD1 (5 bases). TRBV23-1 is filed as an ORF, its function uncertain. This CDR3 comprises 15 residues. V lost 0 bases, J lost 4 bases, and 12 bases lay in between. The CDR3 DNA follows: TGCGCCAGCAGTCAATCCCCGACAGTCCTCTATGGCTACACCTTC. The encoded protein is CASSQSPTVLYGYTF.

The V gene is TRBV27, the J gene TRBJ2-7; no clear D gene. CDR3 length equals 18 residues. Germline CDR1 reads MNHEY; CDR2 reads SMNVEV (reference sequence). V lost 2 bases and J 0 bases, leaving 20 bases between the germline ends. This CDR3 reads CASSLVGRIRVPSYEQYF. The CDR3 nucleotides read TGTGCCAGCAGTTTAGTAGGTCGGATAAGAGTACCCTCCTACGAGCAGTACTTC.